One and the same sample provided the 12 T cell receptor beta chains below, sequenced in a study of vaccination and CD4 T cells after COVID-19. These receptors' targets are unknown. Treatment indicated: roughly 10-day PBMC culture with coronavirus spike peptide pools or control peptides (ViraFEST assay). Once obtained from cultured CD4+ T cells, the DNA was sequenced using the Oncomine TCR Beta short-read assay. TCRdb reprocessed the PCR reads with MiXCR, giving one entry per CDR3 protein. Of roughly 15,000 distinct CDR3 sequences in the sample, roughly three fifths were seen once. The sequencing here drew on CD4+ T cells from blood, cultured in vitro, taken after SARS-CoV-2 vaccination. These receptors were obtained from a human donor who had recovered from COVID-19.

The chain couples TRBV5-1 to TRBJ2-7, with 12 bases lining up with TRBD2. Unmatched junction bases numbered 12, after V lost 4 bases and J lost 4 bases. The CDR3 contains 17 residues. Looked up from germline, CDR1 is SGHRS and CDR2 is YFSETQ. The CDR3 here is CASSPTPTSGSLYEQYF. The DNA of the CDR3 is TGCGCCAGCAGCCCGACCCCGACTAGCGGGAGCTTATACGAGCAGTACTTC.

This clonotype showed up just once. In DNA form, the CDR3 reads TGTGCCAGCAGTGGAAGCCGAGTAACCTATAGCAATCAGCCCCAGCATTTT. Protein product: CASSGSRVTYSNQPQHF. This rearrangement joins TRBV6-2 or TRBV6-3 to TRBJ1-5; D not resolved. Trimming stripped 5 bases from V and 0 bases from J, with 17 bases between. The CDR3 is 17 residues long. Germline V CDR1 and CDR2: MNHEY, SVGEGT.

The chain has TRBV5-4 and TRBJ1-1, with D perhaps TRBD1 (5 bases). CDR1 and CDR2 from the germline V gene are SGHNT and YYREEE (reference sequence). The V gene lost 2 bases and the J gene lost 1 base, with 9 bases spanning the gap. The CDR3 totals 14 residues. Here the CDR3 DNA reads TGTGCCAGCAGCTTCACGCAGGGGAACACTGAAGCTTTCTTT. Amino acids: CASSFTQGNTEAFF.

The rearrangement uses TRBV24-1 and TRBJ1-2; perhaps TRBD1 as D (6 bases). Trimming pared 4 bases from V and 8 bases from J, leaving 13 bases between. This CDR3 is 13 amino acids long. The V gene's germline CDR1 is KGHDR and CDR2 SFDVKD. The CDR3 coding sequence is TGTGCCACCAGTGAGTCAGGACAGACCGGCTACACCTTC. It translates to CATSESGQTGYTF.

The chain carries TRBV11-3 and TRBJ2-6; D remains ambiguous. Trimming stripped 0 bases from V and 4 bases from J, with 7 bases between. The CDR3 is 15 residues long. The germline V gene encodes CDR1 SGHNT and CDR2 YENEEA. CDR3 residues: CASSLDPSGANVLTF. As DNA, the CDR3 is TGTGCCAGCAGCTTAGATCCCTCCGGGGCCAACGTCCTGACTTTC. Full variable domain (rest looked up from reference TRBV11-3 and TRBJ2-6): EAGVVQSPRYKIIEKKQPVAFWCNPISGHNTLYWYLQNLGQGPELLIRYENEEAVDDSQLPKDRFSAERLKGVDSTLKIQPAELGDSAVYLCASSLDPSGANVLTFGAGSRLTVL.

V gene TRBV5-1 combines with J gene TRBJ2-7; TRBD1 agrees at 7 bases. Germline CDR1 SGHRS, CDR2 YFSETQ. The CDR3 has 13 residues. Trimming at V came to 3 bases and at J to 5 bases, leaving 5 bases not matched to a gene. This chain's CDR3 is CASSSIQGNEQYF. As DNA, the CDR3 is TGCGCCAGCAGCTCCATACAGGGGAACGAGCAGTACTTC.

This clonotype came up once. The chain combines TRBV6-1 with TRBJ1-2; D remains ambiguous. From germline, CDR1 is MNHNS and CDR2 SASEGT. V lost 5 bases to trimming and J lost 4 bases, with 8 bases between them. The CDR3 extends over 12 amino acids. In DNA form, the CDR3 reads TGTGCCAGCAGTACCATAGGCTATGGCTACACCTTC. Encoded protein: CASSTIGYGYTF.

The chain couples TRBV5-4 to TRBJ2-3, with 10 bases aligning to TRBD2. Losses at the gene ends were 1 base for V and 3 bases for J; bases not matched to a gene: 5. The CDR3 spans 16 residues. Germline CDR1 is SGHNT and CDR2 is YYREEE (reference sequence). CDR3 amino acids: CASSLPLAGVTDTQYF. CDR3 nucleotide sequence: TGTGCCAGCAGCTTGCCCCTAGCGGGAGTAACAGATACGCAGTATTTT.

The gene calls are TRBV27 and TRBJ1-1; the match to TRBD1 covers 9 bases. From germline, CDR1 is MNHEY and CDR2 SMNVEV (reference sequence). The ends lost 5 bases at V and 6 bases at J; junction bases unmatched: 4. This CDR3 spans 13 amino acids. The CDR3 region has the DNA TGTGCCAGCAGTGACACAGGGGGCGCTGAAGCTTTCTTT. This sequence encodes CASSDTGGAEAFF.

This clonotype was counted a few times. The genes are TRBV6-1 and TRBJ2-5; maybe TRBD1 (6 bases). The CDR3 extends over 16 amino acids. Trimming stripped 8 bases from V and 6 bases from J, with 25 bases between. CDR1 is MNHNS and CDR2 is SASEGT in the germline V gene. The CDR3 sequence: CASGRVEQGISKTQYF. The CDR3, as DNA: TGTGCCAGCGGTAGAGTGGAACAGGGTATTTCGAAGACCCAGTACTTC.

The chain combines TRBV7-9 with TRBJ1-2; 9 bases match TRBD1. The J segment lost 7 bases and the V segment lost 2 bases, leaving 14 bases of the junction unmatched. Germline assignment: CDR1 SEHNR and CDR2 FQNEAQ (reference sequence). The CDR3 runs 17 residues. The CDR3 loop reads CASSLRVILGQGSGYTF. CDR3 sequence (DNA): TGTGCCAGCAGCTTAAGAGTTATTCTGGGACAGGGAAGTGGCTACACCTTC. Using reference TRBV7-9 and TRBJ1-2 for the parts outside the CDR3, the full variable domain is DTGVSQNPRHKITKRGQNVTFRCDPISEHNRLYWYRQTLGQGPEFLTYFQNEAQLEKSRLLSDRFSAERPKGSFSTLEIQRTEQGDSAMYLCASSLRVILGQGSGYTFGSGTRLTVV.

The rearrangement links TRBV27 to TRBJ1-2, with D possibly being TRBD1 (5 bases). V lost 5 bases and J 8 bases, leaving 18 bases between the germline ends. Germline V gene sequence: CDR1 MNHEY, CDR2 SMNVEV (reference sequence). The CDR3 extends over 14 amino acids. The CDR3 nucleotides are TGTGCCAGCAGTCCCGAAGGCAGGGCTCGCGGCTACACCTTC. This gives the protein CASSPEGRARGYTF.